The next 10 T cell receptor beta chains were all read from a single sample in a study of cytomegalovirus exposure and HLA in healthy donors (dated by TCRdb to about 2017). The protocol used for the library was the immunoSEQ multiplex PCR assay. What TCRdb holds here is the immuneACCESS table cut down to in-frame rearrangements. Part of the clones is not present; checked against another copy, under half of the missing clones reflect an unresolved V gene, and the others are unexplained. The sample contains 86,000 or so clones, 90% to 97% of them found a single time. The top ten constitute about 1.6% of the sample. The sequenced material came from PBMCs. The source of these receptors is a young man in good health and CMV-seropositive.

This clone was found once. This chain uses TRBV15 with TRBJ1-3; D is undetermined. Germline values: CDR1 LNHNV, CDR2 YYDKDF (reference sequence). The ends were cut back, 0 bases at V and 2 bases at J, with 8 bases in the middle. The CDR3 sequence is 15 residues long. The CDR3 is CATSREEGPGNTIYF. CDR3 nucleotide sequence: TGTGCCACCAGCAGAGAAGAGGGCCCTGGAAACACCATATATTTT.

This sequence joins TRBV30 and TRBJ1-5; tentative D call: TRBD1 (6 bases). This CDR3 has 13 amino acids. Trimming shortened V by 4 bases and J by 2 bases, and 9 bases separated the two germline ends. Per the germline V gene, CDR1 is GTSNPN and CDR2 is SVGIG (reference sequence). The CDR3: CAWNPGGNQPQHF. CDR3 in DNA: TGTGCCTGGAACCCAGGGGGCAATCAGCCCCAGCATTTT.

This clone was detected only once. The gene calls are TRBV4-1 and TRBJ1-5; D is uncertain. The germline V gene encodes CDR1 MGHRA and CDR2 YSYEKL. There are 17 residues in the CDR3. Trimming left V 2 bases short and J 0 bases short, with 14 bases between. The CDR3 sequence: CASSQLIREYSNQPQHF. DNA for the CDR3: TGCGCCAGCAGCCAACTTATCCGGGAATATAGCAATCAGCCCCAGCATTTT.

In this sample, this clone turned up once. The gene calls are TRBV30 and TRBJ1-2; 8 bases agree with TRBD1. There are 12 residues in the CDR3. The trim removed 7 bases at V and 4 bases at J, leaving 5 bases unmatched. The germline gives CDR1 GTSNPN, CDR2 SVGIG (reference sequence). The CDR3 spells CAFGQGGYGYTF. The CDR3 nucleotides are TGTGCCTTTGGACAGGGAGGCTATGGCTACACCTTC.

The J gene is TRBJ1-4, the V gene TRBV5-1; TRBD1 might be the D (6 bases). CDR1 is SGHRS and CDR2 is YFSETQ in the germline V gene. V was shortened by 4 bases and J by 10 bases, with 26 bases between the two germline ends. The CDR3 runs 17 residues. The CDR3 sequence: CASSPSGTPLVGRKLFF. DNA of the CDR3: TGCGCCAGCAGCCCCTCCGGGACACCCCTAGTAGGGAGAAAACTGTTTTTT.

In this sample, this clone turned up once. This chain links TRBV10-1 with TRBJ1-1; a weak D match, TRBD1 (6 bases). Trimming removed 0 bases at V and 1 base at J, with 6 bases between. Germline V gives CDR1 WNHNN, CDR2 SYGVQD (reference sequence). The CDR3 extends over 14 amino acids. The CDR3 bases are TGCGCCAGCAGTGAGTCGACAGGGAACACTGAAGCTTTCTTT. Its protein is CASSESTGNTEAFF.

The CDR3 loop is CASSWTSGSYNEQFF. CDR3 nucleotide sequence: TGTGCCAGCAGCTGGACTAGCGGTAGCTACAATGAGCAGTTCTTC. V usage is TRBV28 and J usage is TRBJ2-1; 10 positions match TRBD2. Germline CDR1 MDHEN, CDR2 SYDVKM. V shed 6 bases, J shed 3 bases, and the junction held 5 bases outside the gene matches. This CDR3 is built from 15 residues. The full variable domain, completed using reference TRBV28 and TRBJ2-1, is DVKVTQSSRYLVKRTGEKVFLECVQDMDHENMFWYRQDPGLGLRLIYFSYDVKMKEKGDIPEGYSVSREKKERFSLILESASTNQTSMYLCASSWTSGSYNEQFFGPGTRLTVL.

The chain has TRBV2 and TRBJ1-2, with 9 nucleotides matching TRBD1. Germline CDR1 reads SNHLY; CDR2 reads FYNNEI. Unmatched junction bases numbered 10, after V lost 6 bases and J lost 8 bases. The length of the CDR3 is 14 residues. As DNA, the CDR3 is TGTGCCAGCAGGGCGCTAGGGACAGGGAAAGGCTACACCTTC. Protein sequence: CASRALGTGKGYTF.

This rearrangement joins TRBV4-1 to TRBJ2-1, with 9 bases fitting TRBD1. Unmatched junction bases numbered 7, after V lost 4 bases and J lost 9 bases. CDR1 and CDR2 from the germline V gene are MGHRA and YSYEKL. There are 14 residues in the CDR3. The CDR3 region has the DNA TGCGCCAGCAGCCGAGGACCGGGACAGGGTGAGCAGTTCTTC. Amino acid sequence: CASSRGPGQGEQFF.

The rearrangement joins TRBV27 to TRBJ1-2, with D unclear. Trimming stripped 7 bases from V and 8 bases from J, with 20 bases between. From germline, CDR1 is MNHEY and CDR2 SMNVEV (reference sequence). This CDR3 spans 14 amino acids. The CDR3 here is CASTNMGGLEGYTF. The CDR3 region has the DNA TGTGCCAGCACCAACATGGGAGGTTTAGAGGGCTACACCTTC.